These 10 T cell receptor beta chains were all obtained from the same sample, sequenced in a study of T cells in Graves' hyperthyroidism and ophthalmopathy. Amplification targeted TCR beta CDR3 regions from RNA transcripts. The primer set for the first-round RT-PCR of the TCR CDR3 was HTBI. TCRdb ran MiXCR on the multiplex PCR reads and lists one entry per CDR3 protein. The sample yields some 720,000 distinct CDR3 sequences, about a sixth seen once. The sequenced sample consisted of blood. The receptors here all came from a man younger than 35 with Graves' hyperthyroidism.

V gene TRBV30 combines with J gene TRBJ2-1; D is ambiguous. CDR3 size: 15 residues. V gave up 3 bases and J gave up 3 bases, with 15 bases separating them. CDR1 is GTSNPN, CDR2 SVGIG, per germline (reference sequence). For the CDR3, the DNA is TGTGCCTGGAGATCCGACACATCCTACTACAATGAGCAGTTCTTC. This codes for CAWRSDTSYYNEQFF. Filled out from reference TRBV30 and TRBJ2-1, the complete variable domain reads SQTIHQWPATLVQPVGSPLSLECTVEGTSNPNLYWYRQAAGRGLQLLFYSVGIGQISSEVPQNLSASRPQDRQFILSSKKLLLSDSGFYLCAWRSDTSYYNEQFFGPGTRLTVL.

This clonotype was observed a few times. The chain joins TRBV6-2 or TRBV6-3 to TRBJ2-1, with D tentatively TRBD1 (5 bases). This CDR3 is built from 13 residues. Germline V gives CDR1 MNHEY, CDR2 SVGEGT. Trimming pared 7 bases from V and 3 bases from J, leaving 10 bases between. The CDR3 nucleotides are TGTGCCAGCAAAGGGGCTAGCTACAATGAGCAGTTCTTC. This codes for CASKGASYNEQFF.

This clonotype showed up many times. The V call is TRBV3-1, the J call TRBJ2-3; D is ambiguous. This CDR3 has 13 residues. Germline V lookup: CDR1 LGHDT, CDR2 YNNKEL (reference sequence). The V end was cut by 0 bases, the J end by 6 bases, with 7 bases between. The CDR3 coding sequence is TGTGCCAGCAGCCAAGAGGAGTACGATACGCAGTATTTT. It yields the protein CASSQEEYDTQYF.

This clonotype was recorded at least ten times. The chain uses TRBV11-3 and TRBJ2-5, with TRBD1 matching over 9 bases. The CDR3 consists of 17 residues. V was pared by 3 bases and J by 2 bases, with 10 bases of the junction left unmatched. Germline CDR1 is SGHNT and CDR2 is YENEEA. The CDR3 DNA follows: TGTGCCAGCAGCTTGGGACAGGGTCCTTTGGTGCAAGAGACCCAGTACTTC. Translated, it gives CASSLGQGPLVQETQYF.

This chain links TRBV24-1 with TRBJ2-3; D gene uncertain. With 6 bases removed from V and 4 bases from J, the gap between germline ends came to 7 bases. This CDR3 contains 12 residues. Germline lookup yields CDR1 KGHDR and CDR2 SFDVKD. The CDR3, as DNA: TGTGCCACCAGTCATGGAGCAGATACGCAGTATTTT. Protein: CATSHGADTQYF.

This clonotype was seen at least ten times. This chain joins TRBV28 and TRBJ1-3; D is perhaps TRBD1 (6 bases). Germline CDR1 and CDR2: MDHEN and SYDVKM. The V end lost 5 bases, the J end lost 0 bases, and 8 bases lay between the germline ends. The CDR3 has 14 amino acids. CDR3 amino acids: CASSVDSSGNTIYF. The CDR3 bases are TGTGCCAGCAGTGTGGACAGCTCTGGAAACACCATATATTTT.

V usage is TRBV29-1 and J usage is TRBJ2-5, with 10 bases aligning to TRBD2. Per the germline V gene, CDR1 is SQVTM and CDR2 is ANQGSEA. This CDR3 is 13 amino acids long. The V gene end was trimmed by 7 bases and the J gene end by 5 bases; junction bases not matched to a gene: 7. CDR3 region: CSAPLAGVETQYF. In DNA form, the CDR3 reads TGCAGCGCCCCTCTAGCGGGAGTGGAGACCCAGTACTTC.

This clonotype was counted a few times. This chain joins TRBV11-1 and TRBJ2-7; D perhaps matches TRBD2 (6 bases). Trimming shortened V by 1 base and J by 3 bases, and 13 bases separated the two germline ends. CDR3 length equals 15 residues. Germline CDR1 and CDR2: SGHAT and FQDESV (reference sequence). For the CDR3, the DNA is TGTGCCAGCAGCTTAGAGGCTAGCGCATTCTACGAGCAGTACTTC. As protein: CASSLEASAFYEQYF.

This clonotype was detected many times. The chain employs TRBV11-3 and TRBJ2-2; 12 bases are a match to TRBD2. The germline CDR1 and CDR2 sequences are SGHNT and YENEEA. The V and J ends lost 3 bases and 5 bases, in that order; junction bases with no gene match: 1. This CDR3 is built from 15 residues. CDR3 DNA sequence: TGTGCCAGCAGCTTCCTAGCGGGAGGGACCGGGGAGCTGTTTTTT. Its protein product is CASSFLAGGTGELFF.

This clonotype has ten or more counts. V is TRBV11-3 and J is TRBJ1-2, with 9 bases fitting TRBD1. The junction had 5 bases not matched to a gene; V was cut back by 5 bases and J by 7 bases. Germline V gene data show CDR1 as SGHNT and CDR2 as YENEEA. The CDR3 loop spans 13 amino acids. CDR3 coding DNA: TGTGCCAGCAGCGAACAGGGGGCCGGTGGCTACACCTTC. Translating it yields CASSEQGAGGYTF.